This T cell receptor beta chain appears in the sequencing data of a study of blood T cells in healthy people across ages. The CDR3 covers 14 residues. CDR1 and CDR2 (germline): MNHEY, SVGEGT. Between the trimmed V and J ends, which lost 2 bases and 3 bases, there was a span of 8 bases. A second about 7 to 12 cycle PCR used barcoded and J-beta primers. TCRdb redid the calling of the 5' RACE reads with MiXCR, one entry per CDR3 protein. This table holds 600,000 to 1,000,000 distinct CDR3 sequences, 25% found once. Separately, the same data were catalogued under a study of T cells of mothers and their children.

The specimen was blood. The origin of this receptor is a boy aged 5 to 17 in good health. The chain recombines TRBV6-2 or TRBV6-3 with TRBJ1-5, with D unclear. The CDR3 region is CASSYHSLNQPQHF. As DNA, the CDR3 is TGTGCCAGCAGTTACCACAGCCTCAATCAGCCCCAGCATTTT.